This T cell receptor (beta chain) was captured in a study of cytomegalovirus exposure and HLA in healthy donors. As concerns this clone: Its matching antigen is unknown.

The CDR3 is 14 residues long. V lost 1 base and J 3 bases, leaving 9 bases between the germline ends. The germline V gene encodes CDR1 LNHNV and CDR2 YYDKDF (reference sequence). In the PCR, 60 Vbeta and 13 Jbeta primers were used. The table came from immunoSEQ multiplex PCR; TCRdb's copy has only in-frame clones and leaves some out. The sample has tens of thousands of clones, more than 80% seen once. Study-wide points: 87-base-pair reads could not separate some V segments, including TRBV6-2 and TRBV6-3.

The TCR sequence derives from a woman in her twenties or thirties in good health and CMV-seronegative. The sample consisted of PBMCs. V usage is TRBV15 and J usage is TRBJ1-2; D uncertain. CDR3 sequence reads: CATSRAQRDYGYTF. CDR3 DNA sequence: TGTGCCACCAGCAGAGCCCAGAGGGACTATGGCTACACCTTC.